Below, 19 T cell receptor beta chains from the same sample are listed, as sequenced in a study of vaccination effects on CD4 cells after COVID-19. Sequenced by immunoSEQ multiplex PCR; TCRdb stores in-frame clones only, minus some. Of 60,000 to 75,000 clones in the sample, 73% are singletons; the top ten hold 5%. These TCRs are of unknown antigen specificity. With the ViraFEST assay, the study expanded antigen-specific CD4+ T cells using viral peptide pools, then sequenced them. Isolation of CD4+ T cells took place after about 10 days of culture. Their SARS-CoV-2 infection, verified by PCR, occurred between March and December 2020. Sample: CD4+ T cells from PBMCs cultured with HIV peptides, taken before COVID-19 vaccination. Regarding subset: HIV-1 Nef peptide pool negative control/reference culture. The origin of the receptors is a human donor who had a prior SARS-CoV-2 infection.

This chain connects TRBV7-2 to TRBJ2-4, with 8 positions matching TRBD2. The germline V gene encodes CDR1 SGHTA and CDR2 FQGNSA. The CDR3 has 16 amino acids. The V gene end was trimmed by 3 bases and the J gene end by 0 bases; junction bases not matched to a gene: 4. The CDR3: CASSFSGGVAKNIQYF. The CDR3 DNA sequence: TGTGCCAGCAGCTTCAGCGGGGGTGTAGCCAAAAACATTCAGTACTTC. The full variable domain, with the rest looked up from reference TRBV7-2 and TRBJ2-4, is GAGVSQSPSNKVTEKGKDVELRCDPISGHTALYWYRQSLGQGLEFLIYFQGNSAPDKSGLPSDRFSAERTGGSVSTLTIQRTQQEDSAVYLCASSFSGGVAKNIQYFGAGTRLSVL.

The chain joins TRBV11-3 to TRBJ2-7, with 8 bases fitting TRBD1. Germline CDR1 SGHNT, CDR2 YENEEA. The CDR3 totals 15 residues. V gave up 4 bases and J gave up 0 bases; unmatched junction bases: 5. The CDR3 coding sequence is TGTGCCAGCAGCTCCTGGACAGGGAGCTCCTACGAGCAGTACTTC. Translation: CASSSWTGSSYEQYF.

This rearrangement joins TRBV20-1 to TRBJ2-7; perhaps TRBD2 as D (5 bases). CDR1 and CDR2 from the germline V gene are DFQATT and SNEGSKA (reference sequence). This CDR3 is built from 17 residues. V dropped 3 bases and J dropped 0 bases, with 21 bases sitting between them. The CDR3 nucleotides are TGCAGTGCTAGTAAAATTCTTAACCCCGACTACTCCTACGAGCAGTACTTC. Translated, it gives CSASKILNPDYSYEQYF.

The V gene is TRBV6-6, the J gene TRBJ2-5; TRBD1 agrees at 7 bases. V shed 6 bases and J 11 bases; nucleotides not matched to a gene: 9. Germline values: CDR1 MNHNY, CDR2 SVGAGI (reference sequence). The CDR3 covers 12 residues. The CDR3 protein is CASSPGDRRQYF. As DNA, the CDR3 is TGTGCCAGCAGCCCCGGGGACAGACGGCAGTACTTC.

The chain joins TRBV11-3 to TRBJ2-1, with D hard to call. The CDR3 totals 12 residues. V was shortened by 0 bases and J by 7 bases, with 4 bases between the two germline ends. Germline V CDR1 and CDR2: SGHNT, YENEEA. The CDR3 loop reads CASSLEGNEQFF. The CDR3 DNA reads as TGTGCCAGCAGCTTAGAAGGGAATGAGCAGTTCTTC.

This sequence joins TRBV19 and TRBJ2-3; D gene ambiguous. CDR3 length: 12 residues. Trimming removed 7 bases at V and 2 bases at J, with 7 bases between. Germline V gives CDR1 LNHDA, CDR2 SQIVND (reference sequence). This chain's CDR3 is CASKDPTDTQYF. As DNA, the CDR3 is TGTGCCAGTAAAGATCCCACAGATACGCAGTATTTT. Filled out from reference TRBV19 and TRBJ2-3, the complete variable domain reads DGGITQSPKYLFRKEGQNVTLSCEQNLNHDAMYWYRQDPGQGLRLIYYSQIVNDFQKGDIAEGYSVSREKKESFPLTVTSAQKNPTAFYLCASKDPTDTQYFGPGTRLTVL.

Turning to this clone: The junction departs from germline at one end; a sequencing error may be responsible. The rearrangement links TRBV7-7 to TRBJ1-1; a weak D match, TRBD1 (6 bases). CDR3 length equals 16 residues. Germline CDR1 and CDR2: SSHAT and FNYEAQ (reference sequence). The CDR3 bases are TGTGCTAGCAGCCAGGGGAACACACCCCGGGACACTGAAGCTTTCTTT. The encoded protein is CASSQGNTPRDTEAFF.

In DNA, the CDR3 is TGTGCCAGCAGTTACTCACAGGGGGCCACAGATACGCAGTATTTT. Protein: CASSYSQGATDTQYF. V is TRBV6-5 and J is TRBJ2-3, with TRBD1 identical over 9 bases. Trimming took 0 bases from V and 2 from J; bases not matched to a gene: 0. CDR3 length equals 15 residues. Germline CDR1 and CDR2: MNHEY and SVGAGI.

V is TRBV11-3 and J is TRBJ2-1; D call uncertain. From germline, CDR1 is SGHNT and CDR2 YENEEA. Deletions cut 4 bases from V and 8 bases from J, with 15 bases between. CDR3 length: 14 residues. The CDR3 DNA is TGTGCCAGCAGCTCCGACCCCACTTCTCATGAGCAGTTCTTC. This gives the protein CASSSDPTSHEQFF.

This clone was seen a few times. The gene calls are TRBV4-2 and TRBJ2-1, with 7 positions matching TRBD2. Germline V CDR1 and CDR2: LGHNA, YNFKEQ. The CDR3 runs 14 residues. V was clipped by 3 bases and J by 7 bases; unmatched bases: 6. CDR3 region: CASSHGQRENEQFF. CDR3 nucleotide sequence: TGTGCCAGCAGCCATGGCCAGCGGGAAAATGAGCAGTTCTTC.

The chain links TRBV4-2 to TRBJ2-5; 7 nucleotides align to TRBD2. Germline values: CDR1 LGHNA, CDR2 YNFKEQ. V lost 0 bases, J lost 3 bases, and 1 base stayed unmatched. The CDR3 consists of 14 residues. CDR3 DNA sequence: TGTGCCAGCAGCCAAGATGCGGGGGAAGAGACCCAGTACTTC. This codes for CASSQDAGEETQYF.

The chain carries TRBV9 and TRBJ1-1; possibly TRBD1 for D (5 bases). The CDR3 length is 15 residues. Germline values: CDR1 SGDLS, CDR2 YYNGEE. The germline V and J ends were trimmed by 0 bases and 9 bases, with 18 bases remaining between them. CDR3 protein: CASSVVSPGLAQAFF. DNA of the CDR3: TGTGCCAGCAGCGTAGTTTCTCCGGGGCTCGCACAAGCTTTCTTT.

The DNA of the CDR3 is TGTGCCAGCAGGGCCGGCTACACCTTC. Its protein is CASRAGYTF. V and J are TRBV21-1 and TRBJ1-2; the table's D gene call, TRBD1, was not cross checked with the DNA. TRBV21-1 is a listed pseudogene. CDR3 length: 9 residues.

The chain combines TRBV6-5 with TRBJ2-5; perhaps TRBD2 as D (5 bases). V was trimmed by 5 bases and J by 7 bases, leaving 20 bases between them. This CDR3 region has 15 residues. Germline V gene lookup returns CDR1 MNHEY and CDR2 SVGAGI. The CDR3 sequence: CASSTGSGSRATQYF. The CDR3 DNA reads as TGTGCCAGCAGTACTGGATCGGGATCTAGGGCGACCCAGTACTTC.

V is TRBV3-1 (or the pseudogene TRBV3-2) and J is TRBJ2-7; D tentatively fits TRBD1 or TRBD2 (5 bases each). CDR1 and CDR2 from the germline V gene are LGHDT and YNNKEL (reference sequence). This CDR3 is built from 14 residues. V lost 6 bases and J lost 3, with 15 bases in between. The CDR3 here is CASSPGLYYYEQYF. CDR3 DNA sequence: TGTGCCAGCAGTCCGGGGCTGTATTACTACGAGCAGTACTTC.

The gene calls are TRBV27 and TRBJ2-7; D gene ambiguous. CDR1 is MNHEY, CDR2 SMNVEV, per germline (reference sequence). Trimming took off 8 bases at V and 2 bases at J, with 10 bases between the two ends. This CDR3 has 12 residues. The CDR3 reads CASWATPYEQYF. The CDR3 DNA follows: TGTGCCAGCTGGGCTACTCCCTACGAGCAGTACTTC.

The V gene is TRBV6-6, the J gene TRBJ2-7, with D possibly matching TRBD1 (6 bases). Deletions cut 5 bases from V and 4 bases from J, with 9 bases between. Germline assignment: CDR1 MNHNY and CDR2 SVGAGI (reference sequence). This CDR3 is 12 amino acids long. CDR3: CASSPQGYEQYF. DNA for the CDR3: TGTGCCAGCAGTCCACAGGGATACGAGCAGTACTTC.

This clone occurred a few times. V usage is TRBV30 and J usage is TRBJ2-3; D is unclear. The CDR3 contains 12 residues. The V gene lost 1 base and the J gene lost 3 bases, with 5 bases spanning the gap. Germline CDR1 is GTSNPN and CDR2 is SVGIG (reference sequence). The CDR3 loop reads CAWSDLTDTQYF. The DNA of the CDR3 is TGTGCCTGGAGTGACTTAACAGATACGCAGTATTTT.

The chain has TRBV4-2 and TRBJ2-5; D might be TRBD1 (6 bases). V shed 1 base and J shed 3 bases, with 12 bases lying between them. This CDR3 has 15 residues. CDR1 is LGHNA, CDR2 YNFKEQ, per germline. As DNA, the CDR3 is TGTGCCAGCAGCCAAGGTCGGGCAGGGGAAGAGACCCAGTACTTC. The encoded protein is CASSQGRAGEETQYF.